This T cell receptor beta chain was recorded in a study of shared clonotypes between healthy human individuals. Naive CD8 cells were CD45RO-negative, positively selected for CCR7, excluding terminally differentiated effector memory CD45RA+ cells. Assay: immunoSEQ multiplex PCR; the TCRdb copy retains only in-frame clones and omits some. The sample carries millions of clones, approximately 94% recorded once. The TCR originated in a man aged 18 to 30 in good health. Some clones in this sample may be carry-over from other donors' samples. Sequencing was performed on naive CD8+ T cells from PBMCs.

CDR3 DNA: TGTGCCAGCAGTGAAGTTCGGCAGCCCCAGCATTTT. This codes for CASSEVRQPQHF. The chain uses TRBV2 and TRBJ1-5, with D unresolved. The CDR3 loop spans 12 amino acids. Germline V gene data show CDR1 as SNHLY and CDR2 as FYNNEI. V lost 1 base, J lost 7 bases, and 5 bases lay in between. The whole variable domain, filled in from reference TRBV2 and TRBJ1-5, reads EPEVTQTPSHQVTQMGQEVILRCVPISNHLYFYWYRQILGQKVEFLVSFYNNEISEKSEIFDDQFSVERPDGSNFTLKIRSTKLEDSAMYFCASSEVRQPQHFGDGTRLSIL.